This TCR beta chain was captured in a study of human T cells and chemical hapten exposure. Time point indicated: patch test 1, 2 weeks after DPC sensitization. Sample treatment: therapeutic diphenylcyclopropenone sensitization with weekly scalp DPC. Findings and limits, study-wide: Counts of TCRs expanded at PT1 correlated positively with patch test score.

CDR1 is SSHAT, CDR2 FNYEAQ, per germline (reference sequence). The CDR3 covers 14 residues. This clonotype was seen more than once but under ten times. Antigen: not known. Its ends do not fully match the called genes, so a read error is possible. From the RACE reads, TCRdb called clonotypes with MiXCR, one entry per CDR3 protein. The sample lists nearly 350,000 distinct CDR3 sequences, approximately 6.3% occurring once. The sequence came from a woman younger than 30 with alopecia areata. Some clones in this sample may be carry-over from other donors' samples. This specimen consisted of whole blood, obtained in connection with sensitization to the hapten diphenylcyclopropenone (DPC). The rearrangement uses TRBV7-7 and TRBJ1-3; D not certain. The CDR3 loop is CASSIGLSGNTIYF. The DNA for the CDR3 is TGTGCTAGCAGCATCGGCCTCTCTGGAAACACCATATATTTT.